A single sample is the source of the 11 T cell receptor beta chains below, sequenced in a study of monozygotic twins with inflammatory bowel disease. Reanalyzing the 5' RACE reads, TCRdb keeps one entry per CDR3 protein, without DNA. Recorded for this sample: around 380,000 distinct CDR3 sequences. Material for sequencing was blood. These receptors all stem from a human donor with ulcerative colitis or Crohn's disease, or a healthy co-twin of an affected twin (not recorded which).

The chain carries TRBV20-1 and TRBJ2-3; TCRdb's D gene call, TRBD2, goes unchecked for lack of DNA. Germline CDR1 is DFQATT and CDR2 is SNEGSKA (reference sequence). There are 15 residues in the CDR3. The chain's CDR3 is CSATRAGGSTDTQYF.

The rearrangement uses TRBV5-6 and TRBJ2-7. The V gene's germline CDR1 is SGHDT and CDR2 YYEEEE. The CDR3 runs to 13 residues. The CDR3 region is CASSGRISYEQYF.

The chain combines TRBV19 with TRBJ1-1. This CDR3 is 15 amino acids long. Germline CDR1 is LNHDA and CDR2 is SQIVND (reference sequence). The CDR3 reads CASSIPQPFGTEAFF.

This chain uses TRBV12-3 or TRBV12-4 with TRBJ1-4; as DNA is missing, the TRBD1 call by TCRdb cannot be tested. There are 15 residues in the CDR3. The CDR3 here is CASSRQGVMNEKLFF.

This chain uses TRBV20-1 with TRBJ2-3; TCRdb gives TRBD2 as the D gene, but with no DNA this cannot be confirmed. CDR3 length: 14 amino acids. Germline V lookup: CDR1 DFQATT, CDR2 SNEGSKA (reference sequence). The CDR3 is CSAPPIGMGDTQYF.

V usage is TRBV20-1 and J usage is TRBJ2-3; TCRdb picks TRBD2, but there is no DNA to check that call. Germline V lookup: CDR1 DFQATT, CDR2 SNEGSKA (reference sequence). There are 16 residues in the CDR3. The CDR3 loop reads CSAKVASGRAWDTQYF.

This rearrangement joins TRBV5-1 to TRBJ2-1; TCRdb's assignment of TRBD2 cannot be checked, as there is no DNA. There are 16 residues in the CDR3. From germline, CDR1 is SGHRS and CDR2 YFSETQ. The CDR3: CASSPRPGLAGDEQFF.

The rearrangement uses TRBV19 and TRBJ2-3; TCRdb gives TRBD1 as the D gene, but with no DNA this cannot be confirmed. Germline CDR1 and CDR2: LNHDA and SQIVND (reference sequence). This CDR3 is built from 16 residues. CDR3 protein: CASSMRGTGITDTQYF.

The J gene is TRBJ2-5, the V gene TRBV5-1. CDR1 is SGHRS, CDR2 YFSETQ, per germline. This CDR3 spans 14 amino acids. CDR3: CASSLESVQETQYF.

This chain uses TRBV7-2 with TRBJ1-2; lacking DNA, the TRBD1 call made by TCRdb goes unchecked. Germline CDR1 and CDR2: SGHTA and FQGNSA. The CDR3 covers 17 residues. CDR3 loop: CASSPRTGGLANYGYTF.

The rearrangement joins TRBV12-3 or TRBV12-4 to TRBJ1-5. This CDR3 spans 15 amino acids. The CDR3 here is CASSPRGPASQPQHF.